This TCR beta chain was sequenced for a study of OX40 agonist ivuxolimab in advanced cancers. For the study at large: Melanoma, hepatocellular carcinoma, head and neck or renal cell cancer occurred in dose-escalation patients.

Profiling relied on immunoSEQ multiplex PCR, and the TCRdb table lists in-frame clones only, not all of them. The sample shows tens of thousands of clones, approximately 91% of them seen only once. On this clone itself: Antigen: not known.

Study results and limitations: At 0.1 to 3.0 mg/kg, clonal expansion of CD4+ and CD8+ blood T cells had occurred by week 6.

The germline V gene has CDR1 SNHLY and CDR2 FYNNEI. The CDR3 covers 17 residues. J lost 12 bases, V lost 7 bases, and 20 bases had no gene match. This chain joins TRBV2 and TRBJ1-6, with TRBD1 matching over 8 bases. This TCR was recovered from an adult with an advanced solid tumor such as melanoma, head and neck, liver or kidney cancer. The sequences come from CD4+ or CD8+ T cells sorted from blood, collected in a trial of the OX40 agonist ivuxolimab. DNA for the CDR3: TGTGCCAGCACGGACAGGGACAGAACAACAGGCCTCTTACCCCTCCACTTT. Its translation is CASTDRDRTTGLLPLHF.